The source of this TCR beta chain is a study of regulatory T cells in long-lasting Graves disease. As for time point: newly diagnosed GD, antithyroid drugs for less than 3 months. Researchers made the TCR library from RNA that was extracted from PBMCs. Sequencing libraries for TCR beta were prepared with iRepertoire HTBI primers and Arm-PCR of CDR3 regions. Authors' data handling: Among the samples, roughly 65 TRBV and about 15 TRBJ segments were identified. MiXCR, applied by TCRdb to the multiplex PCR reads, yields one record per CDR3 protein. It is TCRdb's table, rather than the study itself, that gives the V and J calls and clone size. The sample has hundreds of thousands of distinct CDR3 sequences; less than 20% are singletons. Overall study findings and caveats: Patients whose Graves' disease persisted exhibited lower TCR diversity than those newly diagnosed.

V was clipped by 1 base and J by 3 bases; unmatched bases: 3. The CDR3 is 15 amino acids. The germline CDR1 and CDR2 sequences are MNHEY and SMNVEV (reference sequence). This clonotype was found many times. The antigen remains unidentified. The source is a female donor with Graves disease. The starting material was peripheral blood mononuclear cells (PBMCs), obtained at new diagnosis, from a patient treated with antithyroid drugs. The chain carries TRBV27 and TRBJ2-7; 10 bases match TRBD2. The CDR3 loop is CASSLWASGSYEQYF. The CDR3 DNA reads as TGTGCCAGCAGTTTATGGGCTAGCGGGAGCTACGAGCAGTACTTC.